This T cell receptor beta chain was identified during a study of shared clonotypes between healthy human individuals. Study findings and constraints: Sampling covered nothing but blood. Tissue TCR repertoires likely differ from those found in blood. Clonotype sharing among donors, it was expected, would be affected by sequencing depth.

PCR replicates from unsorted PBMC used 250 to 300 ng DNA, and this amount was tens of thousands of T cell genomes. Sequencing was performed with immunoSEQ multiplex PCR; in TCRdb, only in-frame clones are kept and a portion is missing. Of about 480,000 clones listed, 60% to 80% are singletons. This clone appeared a single time. No antigen is known for it. Trimming left V 5 bases short and J 3 bases short, with 2 bases between. The CDR3 covers 10 residues. In germline, CDR1 is GTSNPN, CDR2 SVGIG (reference sequence). Recent acute infections and vaccinations were absent in the healthy HIV-negative adult donors.

The source is a woman between 40 and 50 years old in good health. Some clones in this sample may be carry-over from other donors' samples. V and J are TRBV30 and TRBJ1-3; D is ambiguous. Sequenced: PBMCs. CDR3 nucleotide sequence: TGTGCCTGGGGTGGAAACACCATATATTTT. Amino acid sequence: CAWGGNTIYF.